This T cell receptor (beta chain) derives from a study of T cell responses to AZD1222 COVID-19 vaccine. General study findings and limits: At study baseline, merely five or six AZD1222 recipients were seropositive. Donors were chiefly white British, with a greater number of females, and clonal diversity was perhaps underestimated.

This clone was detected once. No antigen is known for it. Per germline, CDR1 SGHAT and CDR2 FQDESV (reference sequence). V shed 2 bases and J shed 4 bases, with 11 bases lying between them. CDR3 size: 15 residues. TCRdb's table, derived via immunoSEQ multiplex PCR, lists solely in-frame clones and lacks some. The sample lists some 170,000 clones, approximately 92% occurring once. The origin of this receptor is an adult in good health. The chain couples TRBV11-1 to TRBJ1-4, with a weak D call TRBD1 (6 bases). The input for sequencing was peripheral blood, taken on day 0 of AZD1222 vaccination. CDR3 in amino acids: CASSLRTAVNEKLFF. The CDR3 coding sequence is TGTGCCAGCAGCTTACGGACAGCGGTTAATGAAAAACTGTTTTTT.